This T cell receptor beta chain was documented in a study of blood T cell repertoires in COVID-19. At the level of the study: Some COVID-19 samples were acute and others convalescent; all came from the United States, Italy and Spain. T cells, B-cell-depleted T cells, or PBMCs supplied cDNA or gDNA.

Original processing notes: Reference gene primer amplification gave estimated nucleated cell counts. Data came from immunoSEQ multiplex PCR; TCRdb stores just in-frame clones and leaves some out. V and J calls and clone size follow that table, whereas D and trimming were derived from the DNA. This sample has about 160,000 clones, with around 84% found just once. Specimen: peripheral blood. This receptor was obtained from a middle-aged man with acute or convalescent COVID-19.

The DNA for the CDR3 is TGTGCCATCAGTGAACAAGACAGGGAGGTGGACAAAAACATTCAGTACTTC. Translation gives CAISEQDREVDKNIQYF. The chain is built from TRBV10-3 and TRBJ2-4; tentative D call: TRBD1 (7 bases). Germline V gives CDR1 ENHRY, CDR2 SYGVKD. The CDR3 has 17 amino acids. V dropped 3 bases and J dropped 3 bases, with 18 bases sitting between them.